Shown below are 4 T cell receptor beta chains from a single sample sequenced in a study of cytomegalovirus exposure and HLA in healthy donors. PCR involved 60 Vbeta and 13 Jbeta primers. Sequencing used immunoSEQ multiplex PCR; TCRdb keeps in-frame clones, though not all of them. This repertoire comprises fewer than 95,000 clones; its ten largest clones make up roughly 5%. The sample taken for sequencing was PBMCs. Receptor source: a woman in her forties in good health and CMV-seropositive.

The chain employs TRBV7-8 and TRBJ1-1, with D possibly being TRBD1 (5 bases). The V end lost 3 bases, the J end lost 1 base, and 6 bases lay between the germline ends. CDR1 is SGHVS and CDR2 is FQNEAQ in the germline V gene. This CDR3 region has 13 residues. The CDR3 protein is CASSLTENTEAFF. In nucleotides, the CDR3 is TGTGCCAGCAGCTTGACAGAGAACACTGAAGCTTTCTTT.

The rearrangement joins TRBV12-5 to TRBJ1-5, with D possibly matching TRBD1 (6 bases). In germline, CDR1 is LGHNT, CDR2 FRNRAP. This CDR3 is 15 amino acids long. Trimming cost V 5 bases and J 2 bases, with 13 bases left between them. CDR3 protein: CASGGGGAGNQPQHF. DNA for the CDR3: TGTGCTAGTGGTGGTGGGGGGGCTGGCAATCAGCCCCAGCATTTT.

The rearrangement joins TRBV6-5 to TRBJ1-2, with 8 nucleotides matching TRBD1. The V gene end was trimmed by 8 bases and the J gene end by 1 base; junction bases not matched to a gene: 9. Germline V lookup: CDR1 MNHEY, CDR2 SVGAGI. The CDR3 has 15 amino acids. The DNA of the CDR3 is TGTGCCAGCTGGGGGAGGACAGGGCTTAACTATGGCTACACCTTC. It yields the protein CASWGRTGLNYGYTF.

The V and J genes are TRBV2 and TRBJ1-4, with D perhaps matching TRBD1 (6 bases). Deletions cut 6 bases from V and 3 bases from J, with 11 bases between. There are 14 residues in the CDR3. The V gene's germline CDR1 is SNHLY and CDR2 FYNNEI. The chain's CDR3 is CASRQTGPNEKLFF. DNA for the CDR3: TGTGCCAGCAGACAGACAGGCCCTAATGAAAAACTGTTTTTT. Complete variable domain (other parts from reference TRBV2 and TRBJ1-4): EPEVTQTPSHQVTQMGQEVILRCVPISNHLYFYWYRQILGQKVEFLVSFYNNEISEKSEIFDDQFSVERPDGSNFTLKIRSTKLEDSAMYFCASRQTGPNEKLFFGSGTQLSVL.